Reported below is one T cell receptor (beta chain). Repertoires were generated with immunoSEQ multiplex PCR, while TCRdb's copy carries only in-frame clones and drops some. The table includes about 980,000 clones, over 60% detected once. The sample is drawn from a study of shared clonotypes between healthy human individuals. This clonotype was obtained from a young man in good health. Sequenced input: memory CD4+ T cells sorted from blood. The subset was: CD45RA-negative fraction.

CDR3 amino acids: CASPQQETQYF. DNA of the CDR3: TGTGCCAGCCCACAGCAAGAGACCCAGTACTTC. The chain employs TRBV9 and TRBJ2-5; D unclear. This CDR3 region has 11 residues. The V and J ends lost 7 bases and 2 bases respectively, with 6 bases between them. Germline assignment: CDR1 SGDLS and CDR2 YYNGEE.